Sequencing of this TCR beta chain was carried out in a study of cytotoxic CD8 clonotypes in ibrutinib-treated CLL. Study context: Collecting the response samples happened after a median about eleven months of treatment, with a range of 6 to 36.

Germline V gives CDR1 MNHEY, CDR2 SVGAGI. V lost 5 bases and J 7 bases, leaving 19 bases between the germline ends. This CDR3 contains 15 residues. Deep sequencing aimed at 1 in 200,000 to 1 in 1 million T cells' resolution. Generated by immunoSEQ multiplex PCR, the TCRdb table keeps only in-frame clones and is missing some. This sample has 150,000 or so clones; over 65% occur once, and the top ten carry 2% to 2.5%. To note about this clone: Its target is not known.

Study-wide findings and caveats: Lymph node repertoires were not studied, and sampling times were unmatched. Baseline levels of clonality went above those of age-matched healthy donors and moved with circulating CD8+ T-cell counts.

This sample comprised PBMCs, obtained after 12 months of ibrutinib treatment. The J gene is TRBJ2-3, the V gene TRBV6-5; tentatively, D is TRBD1 (5 bases). The source of this sequence is a human donor with chronic lymphocytic leukemia. The CDR3: CASSQGGRGINTQYF. The CDR3 DNA is TGTGCCAGCAGTCAAGGTGGAAGGGGCATCAATACGCAGTATTTT.